These T cell receptor beta chains were read from a single sample in a study of CXCR3-negative and CXCR3-positive naive CD8 T cells. TCRdb re-called the 5' RACE reads; every CDR3 protein appears as one record, without DNA. This sample carries some 150,000 distinct CDR3 sequences, with 0.41% going to the ten biggest clones. The material sequenced was naive CXCR3+ CD8+ T cells from blood. Source of these receptors: a human donor in good health. Some clones in this sample may be carry-over from other donors' samples. The CDR3 runs from the conserved cysteine through the conserved F or W. Each record gives: J gene, V gene, CDR3 protein.

j_gene: TRBJ2-3; v_gene: TRBV7-9; CDR3aa: CASSLLTDNSTDTQYF
j_gene: TRBJ1-4; v_gene: TRBV28; CDR3aa: CASSLGRGRSTNEKLFF
j_gene: TRBJ2-7; v_gene: TRBV6-6; CDR3aa: CASSYSIGTPSYEQYF
j_gene: TRBJ2-7; v_gene: TRBV27; CDR3aa: CASSYRVAGYEQYF
j_gene: TRBJ2-7; v_gene: TRBV20-1; CDR3aa: CSAWGGTYEQYF
j_gene: TRBJ2-7; v_gene: TRBV6-1; CDR3aa: CASSESKTGAREQYF
j_gene: TRBJ2-5; v_gene: TRBV7-8; CDR3aa: CASSLLGGAETQYF
j_gene: TRBJ1-6; v_gene: TRBV19; CDR3aa: CASTKPGQGTNSPLHF
j_gene: TRBJ2-1; v_gene: TRBV15; CDR3aa: CATSRDGGRVNEQFF
j_gene: TRBJ1-4; v_gene: TRBV5-1; CDR3aa: CASSLEEGGATNEKLFF
j_gene: TRBJ2-5; v_gene: TRBV6-5; CDR3aa: CASSDPGRRGGETQYF
j_gene: TRBJ2-7; v_gene: TRBV5-1; CDR3aa: CASSSDRGYEQYF
j_gene: TRBJ2-7; v_gene: TRBV5-1; CDR3aa: CASSFLGMGDRVHEQYF
j_gene: TRBJ2-1; v_gene: TRBV2; CDR3aa: CASSYSGSLTYNEQFF
j_gene: TRBJ1-5; v_gene: TRBV27; CDR3aa: CASRGGNQPQHF
j_gene: TRBJ2-5; v_gene: TRBV7-9; CDR3aa: CASSLGTGSEETQYF
j_gene: TRBJ2-1; v_gene: TRBV28; CDR3aa: CASSTIWGLAGDSSYNEQFF
j_gene: TRBJ2-7; v_gene: TRBV27; CDR3aa: CASSLSRKYEQYF
j_gene: TRBJ2-7; v_gene: TRBV28; CDR3aa: CASSSGTLIEQYF
j_gene: TRBJ1-1; v_gene: TRBV7-6; CDR3aa: CASSLVSLGQNTEAFF
j_gene: TRBJ1-2; v_gene: TRBV12-3/TRBV12-4; CDR3aa: CASSFGSSQGYTF
j_gene: TRBJ2-7; v_gene: TRBV6-2/TRBV6-3; CDR3aa: CASSFSHEQYF
j_gene: TRBJ1-5; v_gene: TRBV20-1; CDR3aa: CSALRTDFNQPQHF
j_gene: TRBJ2-5; v_gene: TRBV23-1; CDR3aa: CASSQSPGRDQENQYF
j_gene: TRBJ1-1; v_gene: TRBV20-1; CDR3aa: CGASPPGPEAFF
j_gene: TRBJ1-5; v_gene: TRBV15; CDR3aa: CATAQNRDYQPQHF
j_gene: TRBJ1-6; v_gene: TRBV7-9; CDR3aa: CASSFGPRESYNSPLHF
j_gene: TRBJ2-3; v_gene: TRBV7-9; CDR3aa: CASGPRLAAEDTQYF
j_gene: TRBJ2-2; v_gene: TRBV7-7; CDR3aa: CASSLVGSTGELFF
j_gene: TRBJ2-2; v_gene: TRBV7-9; CDR3aa: CASSLVSDTGELFF